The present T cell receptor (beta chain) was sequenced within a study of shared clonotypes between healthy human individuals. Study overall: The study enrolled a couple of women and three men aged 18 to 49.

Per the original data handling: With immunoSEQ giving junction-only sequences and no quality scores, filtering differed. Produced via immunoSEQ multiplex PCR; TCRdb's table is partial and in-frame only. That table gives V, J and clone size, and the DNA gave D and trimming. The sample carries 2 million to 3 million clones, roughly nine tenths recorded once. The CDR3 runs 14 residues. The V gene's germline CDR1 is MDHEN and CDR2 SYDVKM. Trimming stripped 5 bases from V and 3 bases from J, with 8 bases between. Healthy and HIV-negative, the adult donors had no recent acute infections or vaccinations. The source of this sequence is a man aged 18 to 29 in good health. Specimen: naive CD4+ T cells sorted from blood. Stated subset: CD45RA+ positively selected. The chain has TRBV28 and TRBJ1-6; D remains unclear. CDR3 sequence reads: CASSPDHYNSPLHF. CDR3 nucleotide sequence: TGTGCCAGCAGTCCGGACCACTATAATTCACCCCTCCACTTT.